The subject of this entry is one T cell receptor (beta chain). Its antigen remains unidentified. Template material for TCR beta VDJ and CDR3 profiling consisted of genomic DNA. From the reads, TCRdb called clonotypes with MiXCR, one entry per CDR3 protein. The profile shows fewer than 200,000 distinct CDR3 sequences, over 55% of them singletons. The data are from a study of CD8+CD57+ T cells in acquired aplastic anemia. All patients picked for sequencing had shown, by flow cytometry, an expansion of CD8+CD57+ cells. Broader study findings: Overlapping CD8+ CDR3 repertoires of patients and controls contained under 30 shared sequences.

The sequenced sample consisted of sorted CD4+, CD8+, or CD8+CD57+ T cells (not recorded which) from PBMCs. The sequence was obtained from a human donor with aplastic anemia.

The CDR3 coding sequence is TGCAGTGCGCAGGGGTGGAACGAGCAGTACTTC. Translating it yields CSAQGWNEQYF. The chain has TRBV20-1 and TRBJ2-7, with D possibly TRBD1 on 6 matching bases. V was trimmed by 6 bases and J by 5 bases, leaving 11 bases between them. Germline CDR1 is DFQATT and CDR2 is SNEGSKA (reference sequence). The CDR3 consists of 11 residues.